The present TCR beta chain was sequenced within a study of cytomegalovirus exposure and HLA in healthy donors. Turning to this clone: The antigen is unknown.

PCR primers comprised 60 Vbeta and 13 Jbeta primers. Produced via immunoSEQ multiplex PCR; TCRdb's table is partial and in-frame only. In the table there are tens of thousands of clones, 65% to 90% of which are singletons. Study-level results: TCR beta sequences reportedly predicted most subjects' HLA-A and HLA-B alleles accurately.

The CDR3 totals 13 residues. From germline, CDR1 is SGHNT and CDR2 YYREEE (reference sequence). V lost 0 bases and J lost 4, with 7 bases in between. The rearrangement uses TRBV5-4 and TRBJ2-5; no reliable D call. This TCR came from a female donor in good health and CMV-seronegative. Specimen: PBMCs. CDR3 sequence: CASSLAGGETQYF. Here the CDR3 DNA reads TGTGCCAGCAGCTTGGCAGGTGGAGAGACCCAGTACTTC.